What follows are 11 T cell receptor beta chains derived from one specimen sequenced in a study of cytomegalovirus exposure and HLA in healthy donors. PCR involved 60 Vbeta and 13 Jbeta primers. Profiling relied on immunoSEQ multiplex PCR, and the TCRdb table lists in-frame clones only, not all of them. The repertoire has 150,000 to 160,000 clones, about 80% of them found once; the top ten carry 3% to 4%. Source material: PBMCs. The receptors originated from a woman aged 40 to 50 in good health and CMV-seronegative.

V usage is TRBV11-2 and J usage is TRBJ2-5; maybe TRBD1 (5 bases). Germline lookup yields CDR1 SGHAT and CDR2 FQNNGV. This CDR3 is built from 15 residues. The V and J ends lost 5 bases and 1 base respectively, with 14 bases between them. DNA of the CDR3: TGTGCCAGCAGCCCCGCCAACAGGTTCCAAGAGACCCAGTACTTC. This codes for CASSPANRFQETQYF.

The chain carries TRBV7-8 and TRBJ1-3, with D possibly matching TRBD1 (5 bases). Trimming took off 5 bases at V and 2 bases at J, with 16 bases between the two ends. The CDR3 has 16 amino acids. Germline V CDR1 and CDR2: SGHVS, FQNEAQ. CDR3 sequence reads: CASSPGGVRAGNTIYF. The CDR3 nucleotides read TGTGCCAGCAGCCCCGGGGGAGTCAGGGCTGGAAACACCATATATTTT. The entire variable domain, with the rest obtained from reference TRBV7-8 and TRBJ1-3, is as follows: GAGVSQSPRYKVAKRGQDVALRCDPISGHVSLFWYQQALGQGPEFLTYFQNEAQLDKSGLPSDRFFAERPEGSVSTLKIQRTQQEDSAVYLCASSPGGVRAGNTIYFGEGSWLTVV.

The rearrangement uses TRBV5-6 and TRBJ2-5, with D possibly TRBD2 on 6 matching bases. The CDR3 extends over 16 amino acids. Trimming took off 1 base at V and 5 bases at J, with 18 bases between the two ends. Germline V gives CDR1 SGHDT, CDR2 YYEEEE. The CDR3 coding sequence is TGTGCCAGCAGCTTGATGTCGGGACTTCAGAGCGAGACCCAGTACTTC. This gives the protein CASSLMSGLQSETQYF.

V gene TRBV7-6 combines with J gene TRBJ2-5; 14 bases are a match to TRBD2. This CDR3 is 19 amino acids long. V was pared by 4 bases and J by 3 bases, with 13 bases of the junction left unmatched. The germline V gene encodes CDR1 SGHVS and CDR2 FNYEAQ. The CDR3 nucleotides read TGTGCCAGCAGCTCGGGACTAGCGGGAGCGGAAGGAGAGGAAGAGACCCAGTACTTC. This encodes CASSSGLAGAEGEEETQYF. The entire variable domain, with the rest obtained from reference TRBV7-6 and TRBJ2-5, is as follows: GAGVSQSPRYKVTKRGQDVALRCDPISGHVSLYWYRQALGQGPEFLTYFNYEAQQDKSGLPNDRFSAERPEGSISTLTIQRTEQRDSAMYRCASSSGLAGAEGEEETQYFGPGTRLLVL.

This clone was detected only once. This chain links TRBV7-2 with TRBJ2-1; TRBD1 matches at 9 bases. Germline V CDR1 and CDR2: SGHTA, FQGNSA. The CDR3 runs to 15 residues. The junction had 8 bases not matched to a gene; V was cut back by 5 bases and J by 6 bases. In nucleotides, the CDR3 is TGTGCCAGCAGCGTGACAGGGGGACGGGGCAATGAGCAGTTCTTC. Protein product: CASSVTGGRGNEQFF.

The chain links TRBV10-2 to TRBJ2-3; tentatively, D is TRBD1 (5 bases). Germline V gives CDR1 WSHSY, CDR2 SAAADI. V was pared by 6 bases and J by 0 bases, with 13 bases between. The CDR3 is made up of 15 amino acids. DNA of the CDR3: TGCGCCAGCAGCGAAGCAGGGATTAGCACAGATACGCAGTATTTT. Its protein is CASSEAGISTDTQYF.

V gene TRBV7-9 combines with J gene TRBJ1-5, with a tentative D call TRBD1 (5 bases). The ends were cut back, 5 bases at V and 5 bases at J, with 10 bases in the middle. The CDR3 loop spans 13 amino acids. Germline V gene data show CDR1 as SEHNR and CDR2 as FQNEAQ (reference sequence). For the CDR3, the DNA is TGTGCCAGCAGCCAACAGGAAGATCAGCCCCAGCATTTT. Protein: CASSQQEDQPQHF.

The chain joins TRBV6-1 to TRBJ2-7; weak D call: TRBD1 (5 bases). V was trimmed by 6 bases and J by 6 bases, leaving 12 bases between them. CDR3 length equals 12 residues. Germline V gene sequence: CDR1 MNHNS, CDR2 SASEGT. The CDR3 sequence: CASRDTLGEQYF. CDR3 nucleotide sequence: TGTGCCAGCAGGGACACCCTGGGCGAGCAGTACTTC.

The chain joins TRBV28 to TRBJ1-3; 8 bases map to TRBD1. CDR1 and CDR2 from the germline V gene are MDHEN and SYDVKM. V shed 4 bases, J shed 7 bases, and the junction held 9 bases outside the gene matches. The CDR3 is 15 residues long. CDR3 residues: CASSSPTGVKNTIYF. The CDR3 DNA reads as TGTGCCAGCAGTTCCCCGACAGGGGTGAAGAACACCATATATTTT.

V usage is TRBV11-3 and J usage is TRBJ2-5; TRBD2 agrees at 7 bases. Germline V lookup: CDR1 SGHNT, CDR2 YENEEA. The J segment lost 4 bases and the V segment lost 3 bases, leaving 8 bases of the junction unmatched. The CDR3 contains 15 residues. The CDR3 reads CASSFRDGGSETQYF. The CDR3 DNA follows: TGTGCCAGCAGCTTCCGGGACGGGGGGTCAGAGACCCAGTACTTC. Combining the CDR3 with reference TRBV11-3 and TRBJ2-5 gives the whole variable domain EAGVVQSPRYKIIEKKQPVAFWCNPISGHNTLYWYLQNLGQGPELLIRYENEEAVDDSQLPKDRFSAERLKGVDSTLKIQPAELGDSAVYLCASSFRDGGSETQYFGPGTRLLVL.

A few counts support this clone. The CDR3 nucleotides are TGTGCCAGCAGCTTGGGGGACATTTTGGGGTCAACTGAAGCTTTCTTT. Translation gives CASSLGDILGSTEAFF. This chain uses TRBV5-6 with TRBJ1-1; possibly TRBD1 for D (6 bases). Trimming left V 0 bases short and J 5 bases short, with 17 bases between. The germline gives CDR1 SGHDT, CDR2 YYEEEE. The CDR3 contains 16 residues.